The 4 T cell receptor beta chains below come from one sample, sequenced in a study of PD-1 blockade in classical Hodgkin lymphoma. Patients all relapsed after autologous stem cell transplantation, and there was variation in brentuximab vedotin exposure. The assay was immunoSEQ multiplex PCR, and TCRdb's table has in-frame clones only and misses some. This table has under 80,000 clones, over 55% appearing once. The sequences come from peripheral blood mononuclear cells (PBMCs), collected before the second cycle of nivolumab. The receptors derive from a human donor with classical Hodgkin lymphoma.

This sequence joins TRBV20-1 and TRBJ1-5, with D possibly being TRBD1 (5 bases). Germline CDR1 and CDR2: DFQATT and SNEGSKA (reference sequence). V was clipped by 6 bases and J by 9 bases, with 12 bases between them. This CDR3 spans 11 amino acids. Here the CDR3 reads CSATGGGPQHF. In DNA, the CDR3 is TGCAGTGCCACCGGCGGGGGGCCCCAGCATTTT.

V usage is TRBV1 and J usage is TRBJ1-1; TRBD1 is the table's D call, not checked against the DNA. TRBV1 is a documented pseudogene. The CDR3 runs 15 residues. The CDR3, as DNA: TGCACCAGCAGCCACTGCGGACAGGGGAACACTGAAGCTTTCTTT. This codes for CTSSHCGQGNTEAFF.

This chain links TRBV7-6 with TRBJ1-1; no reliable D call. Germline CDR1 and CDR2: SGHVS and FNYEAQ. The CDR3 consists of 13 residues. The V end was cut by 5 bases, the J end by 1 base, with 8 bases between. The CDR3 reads CASSRGRNTEAFF. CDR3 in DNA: TGTGCCAGCAGCCGTGGCCGGAACACTGAAGCTTTCTTT.

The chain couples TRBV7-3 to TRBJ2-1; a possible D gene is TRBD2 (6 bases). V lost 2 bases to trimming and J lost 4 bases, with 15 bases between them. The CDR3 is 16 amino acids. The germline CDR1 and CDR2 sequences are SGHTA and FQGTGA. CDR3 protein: CASSLYGTGTYNEQFF. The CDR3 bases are TGTGCCAGCAGCTTATATGGGACTGGAACTTACAATGAGCAGTTCTTC.